Listed below are T cell receptor beta chains from one sample, sequenced in a study of OX40 agonist ivuxolimab in advanced cancers. TCRdb's table, derived via immunoSEQ multiplex PCR, lists solely in-frame clones and lacks some. This sample has 25,000 to 30,000 clones, with approximately 83% found just once. The sample was CD4+ or CD8+ T cells sorted from blood, taken in a trial of the OX40 agonist ivuxolimab. Receptors originate from an adult with an advanced solid tumor such as melanoma, head and neck, liver or kidney cancer. Each CDR3 is given with its conserved first and last residue. The order of the fields is V gene, J gene, clone size, D gene, CDR3 protein, CDR3 DNA. A D gene is named only where the DNA matches it firmly. Some rows have no size entry. The others give once, few or many, or a class for an expanded clone.

TRBV12-2	TRBJ1-5	.	.	CASRLEQGIEDQPQHF	TGTGCAAGTCGCTTGGAACAGGGGATTGAGGATCAGCCCCAGCATTTT
TRBV5-1	TRBJ2-1	.	TRBD2	CASSLAGLVYNEQFF	TGCGCCAGCAGCTTGGCAGGACTAGTTTACAATGAGCAGTTCTTC
TRBV7-9	TRBJ2-3	.	.	CASSFPTRGATDTQYF	TGTGCCAGCAGCTTCCCAACTAGGGGGGCCACAGATACGCAGTATTTT
TRBV14	TRBJ2-1	few	.	CASSPAGVLTSNEQFF	TGTGCCAGCAGCCCGGCCGGGGTTCTTACCTCCAATGAGCAGTTCTTC
TRBV19	TRBJ2-7	.	TRBD1	CASSKGQYYEQYF	TGTGCCAGTAGCAAGGGACAGTACTACGAGCAGTACTTC
TRBV30	TRBJ2-2	few	.	CAWSVLLAGELFF	TGTGCCTGGAGTGTACTATTGGCCGGGGAGCTGTTTTTT
TRBV13	TRBJ2-5	.	.	CASSLQETQYF	TGTGCCAGCAGCTTGCAAGAGACCCAGTACTTC
TRBV5-6	TRBJ1-2	few	TRBD1	CASSQGVGYYGYTF	TGTGCCAGCAGCCAGGGGGTCGGGTACTATGGCTACACCTTC
TRBV6-5	TRBJ1-5	medium-sized	.	CASSYSSLGSNQPQHF	TGTGCCAGCAGTTACTCCTCTTTGGGTAGCAATCAGCCCCAGCATTTT
TRBV6-6	TRBJ1-1	once	.	CASSRPSWTEAFF	TGTGCCAGCAGTCGCCCGAGTTGGACTGAAGCTTTCTTT
TRBV2	TRBJ1-4	.	.	CASSGAGTNEKLFF	TGTGCCAGCAGTGGGGCCGGGACTAATGAAAAACTGTTTTTT
TRBV4-1	TRBJ1-1	.	.	CASSQESVNTEAFF	TGCGCCAGCAGCCAAGAATCGGTGAACACTGAAGCTTTCTTT
TRBV11-2	TRBJ2-4	.	.	CASSPTSRQNIQYF	TGTGCCAGCAGCCCTACTAGTCGCCAAAACATTCAGTACTTC
TRBV2	TRBJ2-1	.	.	CASSEVRWSSYNEQFF	TGTGCCAGCAGTGAAGTTAGGTGGAGCTCCTACAATGAGCAGTTCTTC
TRBV6-1	TRBJ1-6	.	.	CASRDSSYNSPLHF	TGTGCCAGCAGGGACAGCTCCTATAATTCACCCCTCCACTTT
TRBV5-6	TRBJ2-7	.	TRBD1	CASSIGDSSYEQYF	TGTGCCAGCAGCATAGGGGACAGCTCCTACGAGCAGTACTTC
TRBV7-8	TRBJ1-1	.	.	CASSHSGTRFNMNTEAFF	TGTGCCAGCAGCCACTCCGGGACACGGTTTAACATGAACACTGAAGCTTTCTTT
TRBV7-7	TRBJ2-5	.	.	CASSPGRYQETQYF	TGTGCCAGCAGCCCGGGAAGGTACCAAGAGACCCAGTACTTC
TRBV4-1	TRBJ2-7	once	.	CASSRGQAYEQYF	TGCGCCAGCAGCCGCGGACAAGCCTACGAGCAGTACTTC
TRBV7-8	TRBJ2-1	once	.	CASSFDTKFAYNEQFF	TGTGCCAGCAGCTTCGACACTAAGTTCGCTTACAATGAGCAGTTCTTC
TRBV7-9	TRBJ1-6	.	.	CASSLLSPLHF	TGTGCCAGCAGCTTACTTTCACCCCTCCACTTT
TRBV13	TRBJ2-5	few	.	CASSLGTAGETQYF	TGTGCCAGCAGCTTAGGGACAGCCGGAGAGACCCAGTACTTC
TRBV6-1	TRBJ2-1	.	TRBD2	CAASGGLQYNEQFF	TGTGCCGCTAGCGGGGGCCTCCAGTACAATGAGCAGTTCTTC
TRBV5-4	TRBJ1-1	.	.	CASSLGEATEAFF	TGTGCCAGCAGCTTGGGGGAAGCCACTGAAGCTTTCTTT
TRBV11-2	TRBJ1-4	few	.	CASSLPRRKTNEKLFF	TGTGCCAGCAGCTTACCGCGTCGGAAAACTAATGAAAAACTGTTTTTT
TRBV5-1	TRBJ2-5	.	.	CASSLVGDRLQETQYF	TGCGCCAGCAGCTTGGTAGGAGACAGGCTCCAAGAGACCCAGTACTTC
TRBV6-1	TRBJ1-1	.	.	CASSLGTGLEAFF	TGTGCCAGCAGCTTAGGGACCGGGCTTGAAGCTTTCTTT
TRBV19	TRBJ1-1	.	.	CASSPGGGYTEAFF	TGTGCCAGCAGTCCCGGTGGGGGATACACTGAAGCTTTCTTT
TRBV25-1	TRBJ2-7	.	TRBD2	CASTEDGGGYEQYF	TGTGCCAGCACCGAGGACGGCGGGGGCTACGAGCAGTACTTC
TRBV29-1	TRBJ2-3	.	.	CSVLGDLSGDTDTQYF	TGCAGCGTTCTAGGGGATCTTAGTGGGGATACAGATACGCAGTATTTT
TRBV4-1	TRBJ1-6	.	.	CASSQERWGGSPLHF	TGCGCCAGCAGCCAAGAGAGGTGGGGAGGTTCACCCCTCCACTTT
TRBV2	TRBJ1-4	once	.	CASSVREKLFF	TGTGCCAGCAGTGTCAGAGAAAAACTGTTTTTT
TRBV5-1	TRBJ2-7	few	TRBD1	CASSLQGAVNDEQYF	TGCGCCAGCAGCCTACAGGGGGCGGTTAATGACGAGCAGTACTTC
TRBV10-3	TRBJ1-1	.	.	CAISDPTDTEAFF	TGTGCCATCAGTGACCCGACGGACACTGAAGCTTTCTTT
TRBV4-2	TRBJ1-5	.	TRBD1	CASASGPGGQGNQPQHF	TGTGCCAGCGCCTCGGGGCCAGGCGGACAGGGGAATCAGCCCCAGCATTTT
TRBV2	TRBJ2-5	.	TRBD1	CASSGWTGFDGETQYF	TGTGCCAGCAGTGGGTGGACAGGGTTCGATGGGGAGACCCAGTACTTC
TRBV5-1	TRBJ1-1	.	TRBD1	CASSLEGQRTEAFF	TGCGCCAGCAGCTTGGAGGGACAGAGGACTGAAGCTTTCTTT
TRBV28	TRBJ1-1	.	.	CASSIIGGEAFF	TGTGCCAGCAGTATAATAGGGGGTGAAGCTTTCTTT
TRBV6-1	TRBJ2-3	.	TRBD2	CASKASGGADTQYF	TGTGCCAGCAAGGCTAGCGGGGGGGCTGATACGCAGTATTTT
TRBV5-1	TRBJ2-3	once	.	CASSLDGTDTQYF	TGCGCCAGCAGCTTGGACGGCACAGATACGCAGTATTTT
TRBV4-1	TRBJ2-4	.	TRBD2	CASSHTPPGGTAKNIQYF	TGCGCCAGCAGCCATACCCCCCCGGGGGGAACAGCCAAAAACATTCAGTACTTC
TRBV5-6	TRBJ2-3	.	.	CASSSLGQPSTDTQYF	TGTGCCAGCAGCTCCCTAGGGCAGCCCAGCACAGATACGCAGTATTTT